Included here is one T cell receptor beta chain sequence, with context. Its antigen is as yet unknown. CDR1 is WNHNN, CDR2 SYGVQD, per germline (reference sequence). CDR3 length: 9 residues. Trimming left V 9 bases short and J 5 bases short, with 5 bases between. These data belong to a study of cytomegalovirus exposure and HLA in healthy donors. Overall study results and limits: A previous analysis found most TCR beta V segments productive roughly 87% or roughly 30% of the time. The authors assumed roughly uniform sequencing depth across donors for presence/absence analyses. There were a few CMV-associated chains whose specificity for CMV antigens was confirmed in vitro. Fewer N-insertions than the roughly 670-donor mean were reportedly shown by an Asian-associated ancestry cluster in a later analysis.

Primers for the PCR totalled 60 Vbeta and 13 Jbeta. Some clones are missing from TCRdb's copy, which holds only in-frame ones; the method was immunoSEQ multiplex PCR. This sample carries 150,000 to 200,000 clones, 82% of them seen once, and the ten largest clones take roughly 0.8%. This chain joins TRBV10-1 and TRBJ2-7; D is ambiguous. This TCR was sampled from a woman aged 18-29 years in good health and CMV-seronegative. Source material: PBMCs. The CDR3 sequence: CASVDEQYF. The CDR3, as DNA: TGCGCCAGTGTCGACGAGCAGTACTTC.